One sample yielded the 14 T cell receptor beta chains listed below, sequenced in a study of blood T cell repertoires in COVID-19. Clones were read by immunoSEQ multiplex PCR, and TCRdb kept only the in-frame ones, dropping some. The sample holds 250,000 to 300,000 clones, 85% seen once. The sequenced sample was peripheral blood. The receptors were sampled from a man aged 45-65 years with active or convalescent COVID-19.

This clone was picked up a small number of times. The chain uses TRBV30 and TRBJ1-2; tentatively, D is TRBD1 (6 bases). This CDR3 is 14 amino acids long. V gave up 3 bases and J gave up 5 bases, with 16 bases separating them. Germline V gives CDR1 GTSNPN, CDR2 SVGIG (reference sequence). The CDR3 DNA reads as TGTGCCTGGAGCAGGGGTCAGGGGAATTATGGCTACACCTTC. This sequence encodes CAWSRGQGNYGYTF.

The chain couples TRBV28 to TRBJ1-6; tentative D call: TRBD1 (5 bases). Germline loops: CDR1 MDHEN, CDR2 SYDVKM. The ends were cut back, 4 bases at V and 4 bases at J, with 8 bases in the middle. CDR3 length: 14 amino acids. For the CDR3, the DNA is TGTGCCAGCAGTTCAGGGCTGTATAATTCACCCCTCCACTTT. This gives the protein CASSSGLYNSPLHF.

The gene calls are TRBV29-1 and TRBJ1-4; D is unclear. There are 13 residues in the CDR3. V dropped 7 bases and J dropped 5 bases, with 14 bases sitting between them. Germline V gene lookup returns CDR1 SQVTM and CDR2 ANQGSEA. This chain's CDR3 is CSAASGGNEKLFF. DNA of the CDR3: TGCAGCGCAGCCTCAGGAGGGAATGAAAAACTGTTTTTT. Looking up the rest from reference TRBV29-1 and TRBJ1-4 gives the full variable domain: SAVISQKPSRDICQRGTSLTIQCQVDSQVTMMFWYRQQPGQSLTLIATANQGSEATYESGFVIDKFPISRPNLTFSTLTVSNMSPEDSSIYLCSAASGGNEKLFFGSGTQLSVL.

In DNA, the CDR3 is TGTGCCAGCAGTTACGGGGGGGACTATGGCTACACCTTC. It codes for CASSYGGDYGYTF. This rearrangement joins TRBV6-6 to TRBJ1-2; possibly TRBD1 for D (5 bases). Germline loops: CDR1 MNHNY, CDR2 SVGAGI (reference sequence). V was trimmed by 2 bases and J by 3 bases, leaving 7 bases between them. The CDR3 contains 13 residues.

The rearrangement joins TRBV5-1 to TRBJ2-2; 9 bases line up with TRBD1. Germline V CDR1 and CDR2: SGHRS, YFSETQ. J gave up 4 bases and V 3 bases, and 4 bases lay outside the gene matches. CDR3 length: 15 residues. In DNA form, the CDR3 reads TGCGCCAGCAGCTCTGGGACAGGGATCACCGGGGAGCTGTTTTTT. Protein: CASSSGTGITGELFF.

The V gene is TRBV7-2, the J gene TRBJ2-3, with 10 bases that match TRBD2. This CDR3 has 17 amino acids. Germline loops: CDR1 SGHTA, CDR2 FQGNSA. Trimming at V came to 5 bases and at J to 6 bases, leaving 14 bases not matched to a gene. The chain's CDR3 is CASSQKILAGVGDTQYF. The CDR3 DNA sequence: TGTGCCAGCAGCCAAAAAATCCTAGCGGGAGTCGGGGATACGCAGTATTTT. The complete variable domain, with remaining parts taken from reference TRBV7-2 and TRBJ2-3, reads GAGVSQSPSNKVTEKGKDVELRCDPISGHTALYWYRQSLGQGLEFLIYFQGNSAPDKSGLPSDRFSAERTGGSVSTLTIQRTQQEDSAVYLCASSQKILAGVGDTQYFGPGTRLTVL.

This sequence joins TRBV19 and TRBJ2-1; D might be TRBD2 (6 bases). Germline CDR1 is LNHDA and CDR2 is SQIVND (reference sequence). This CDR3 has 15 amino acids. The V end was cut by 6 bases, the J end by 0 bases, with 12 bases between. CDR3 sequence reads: CASRRTGDSYNEQFF. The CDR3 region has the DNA TGTGCCAGTAGGAGGACGGGGGACTCCTACAATGAGCAGTTCTTC.

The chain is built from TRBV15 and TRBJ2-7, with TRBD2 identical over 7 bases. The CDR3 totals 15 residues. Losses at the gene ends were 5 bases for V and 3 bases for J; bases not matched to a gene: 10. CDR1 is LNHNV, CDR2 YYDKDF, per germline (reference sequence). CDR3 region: CATSYATGGGYEQYF. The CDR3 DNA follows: TGTGCCACCAGCTACGCCACGGGGGGAGGCTACGAGCAGTACTTC.

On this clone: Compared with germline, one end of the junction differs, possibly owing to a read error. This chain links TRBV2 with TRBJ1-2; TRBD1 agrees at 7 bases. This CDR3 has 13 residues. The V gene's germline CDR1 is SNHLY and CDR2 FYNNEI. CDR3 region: CASTEGQYRHGVF. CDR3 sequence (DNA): TGTGCCAGCACCGAGGGACAGTATCGTCATGGGGTCTTC.

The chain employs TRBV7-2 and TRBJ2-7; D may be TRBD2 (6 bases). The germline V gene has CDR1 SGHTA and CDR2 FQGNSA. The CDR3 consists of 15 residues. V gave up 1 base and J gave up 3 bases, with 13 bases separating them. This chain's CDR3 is CASSLVERADYEQYF. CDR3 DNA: TGTGCCAGCAGCTTAGTGGAGCGGGCGGACTACGAGCAGTACTTC.

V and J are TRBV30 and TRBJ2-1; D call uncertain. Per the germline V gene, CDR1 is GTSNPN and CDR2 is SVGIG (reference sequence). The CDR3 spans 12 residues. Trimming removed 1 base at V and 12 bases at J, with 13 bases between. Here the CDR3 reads CAWSATSVGQFF. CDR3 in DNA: TGTGCCTGGAGTGCAACAAGCGTAGGGCAGTTCTTC.

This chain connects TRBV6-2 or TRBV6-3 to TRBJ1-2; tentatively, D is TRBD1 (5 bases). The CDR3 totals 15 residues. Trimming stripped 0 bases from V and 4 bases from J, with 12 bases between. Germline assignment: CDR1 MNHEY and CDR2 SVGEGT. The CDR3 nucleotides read TGTGCCAGCAGTTACTCGAGCCAGGGAGGCTATGGCTACACCTTC. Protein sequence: CASSYSSQGGYGYTF.

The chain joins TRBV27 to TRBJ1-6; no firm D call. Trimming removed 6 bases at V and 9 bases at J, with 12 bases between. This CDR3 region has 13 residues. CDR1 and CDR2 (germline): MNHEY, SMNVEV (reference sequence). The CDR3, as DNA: TGTGCCAGCAGCCCTCTAGTGGGTTCACCCCTCCACTTT. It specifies CASSPLVGSPLHF.

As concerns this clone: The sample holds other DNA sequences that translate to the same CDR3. The CDR3 protein is CSVGSSYEQYF. Written as DNA, the CDR3 is TGCAGCGTTGGGAGCTCCTACGAGCAGTACTTC. V usage is TRBV29-1 and J usage is TRBJ2-7; D not resolved. This CDR3 contains 11 residues. Trimming removed 4 bases at V and 0 bases at J, with 4 bases between. The germline V gene encodes CDR1 SQVTM and CDR2 ANQGSEA.